Below, one T cell receptor beta chain is given with its context. Other nucleotide sequences in the sample specify the same CDR3. The sample comes from a study of PD-1 blockade in mismatch repair-deficient tumors. Generated by immunoSEQ multiplex PCR, the TCRdb table keeps only in-frame clones and is missing some. The profile covers tens of thousands of clones, with about 82% appearing a single time and around 5.1% taken by the ten largest. PCR or immunohistochemistry showed mismatch repair deficiency in every enrolled patient. A few pembrolizumab responders had their TCRs sequenced. The V gene lost 1 base and the J gene lost 2 bases, with 2 bases spanning the gap. Per the germline V gene, CDR1 is SGHRS and CDR2 is YFSETQ. The CDR3 spans 12 residues.

Specimen: peripheral blood, collected 44 weeks after starting pembrolizumab. The chain is built from TRBV5-1 and TRBJ2-3; D gene uncertain. This clonotype was sampled from an adult with mismatch repair-deficient cancer. This chain's CDR3 is CASSLYTDTQYF. CDR3 nucleotides: TGCGCCAGCAGCTTGTACACAGATACGCAGTATTTT.